The next 27 T cell receptor beta chains were all read from a single sample in a study of shared clonotypes between healthy human individuals. TCRdb keeps only in-frame clones here, not all; method: immunoSEQ multiplex PCR. The profile shows a few million clones, just over 90% of them singletons. Naive CD8 isolation took CD45RO-negative cells positively selected for CCR7 and excluded terminally differentiated effector memory CD45RA+ cells. Sequencing was carried out using naive CD8+ T cells from PBMCs. All receptors derive from a man aged 18 to 29 in good health. Some clones in this sample may be carry-over from other donors' samples.

The rearrangement uses TRBV27 and TRBJ2-5; 10 bases align to TRBD1. The V and J ends lost 5 bases and 5 bases, in that order; junction bases with no gene match: 8. The CDR3 consists of 15 residues. CDR1 and CDR2 from the germline V gene are MNHEY and SMNVEV (reference sequence). CDR3 amino acids: CASSPDRGRWETQYF. In nucleotides, the CDR3 is TGTGCCAGCAGTCCCGACAGGGGGCGTTGGGAGACCCAGTACTTC.

The chain is built from TRBV19 and TRBJ2-2, with TRBD2 as a possible D gene (6 bases). This CDR3 comprises 13 residues. Germline CDR1 LNHDA, CDR2 SQIVND (reference sequence). Trimming cost V 4 bases and J 6 bases, with 9 bases left between them. The CDR3 loop reads CASSTGGAGELFF. The CDR3 DNA is TGTGCCAGTAGTACCGGAGGGGCCGGGGAGCTGTTTTTT.

This clone is a singleton in its sample. This chain connects TRBV9 to TRBJ2-7; 10 bases match TRBD2. This CDR3 comprises 14 residues. Trimming cost V 3 bases and J 5 bases; bases outside gene matches: 5. Per germline, CDR1 SGDLS and CDR2 YYNGEE. As DNA, the CDR3 is TGTGCCAGCAGCGCTAGCGGGAGCATCAACGAGCAGTACTTC. Protein sequence: CASSASGSINEQYF.

The genes are TRBV11-2 and TRBJ2-1; 10 nucleotides match TRBD1. This CDR3 region has 16 residues. The V and J ends lost 1 base and 5 bases, in that order; junction bases with no gene match: 5. Germline V gives CDR1 SGHAT, CDR2 FQNNGV. The CDR3 DNA sequence: TGTGCCAGCAGCTTAGGACTCGGGACAGGGGACAATGAGCAGTTCTTC. This codes for CASSLGLGTGDNEQFF.

This clone was observed once. This chain links TRBV9 with TRBJ1-1; the match to TRBD1 covers 9 bases. The CDR3 runs to 15 residues. Germline V gene data show CDR1 as SGDLS and CDR2 as YYNGEE. J was trimmed by 6 bases and V by 2 bases; bases with no gene match: 8. The CDR3 coding sequence is TGTGCCAGCAGCGTTTTCGAGGGGGACAGGGCTGAAGCTTTCTTT. Translation gives CASSVFEGDRAEAFF.

Worth noting for this clone: Other DNA sequences of this sample code for an identical CDR3. The V gene is TRBV20-1, the J gene TRBJ2-7; D is ambiguous. V lost 3 bases and J lost 4, with 7 bases in between. The CDR3 covers 11 residues. The germline V gene has CDR1 DFQATT and CDR2 SNEGSKA (reference sequence). CDR3 in DNA: TGCAGTGCTAGGGGCGCTTACGAGCAGTACTTC. It yields the protein CSARGAYEQYF.

V gene TRBV27 combines with J gene TRBJ2-3; D is ambiguous. Trimming pared 5 bases from V and 0 bases from J, leaving 12 bases between. The CDR3 sequence is 15 residues long. Germline-derived CDR1 and CDR2 are MNHEY and SMNVEV (reference sequence). The CDR3 spells CASSPDDSSTDTQYF. CDR3 sequence (DNA): TGTGCCAGCAGTCCCGATGACTCTAGCACAGATACGCAGTATTTT.

The chain uses TRBV13 and TRBJ2-7; 11 nucleotides match TRBD2. V trimming: 3 bases; J trimming: 0 bases; junction bases outside the gene matches: 10. Germline lookup yields CDR1 PRHDT and CDR2 FYEKMQ (reference sequence). The CDR3 spans 18 residues. The DNA of the CDR3 is TGTGCCAGCAGCTTGGGTCTAGCGGGAGGAACGAGCTCCTACGAGCAGTACTTC. Protein: CASSLGLAGGTSSYEQYF.

The rearrangement uses TRBV28 and TRBJ2-1, with 8 nucleotides matching TRBD2. There are 17 residues in the CDR3. V trimming: 6 bases; J trimming: 4 bases; junction bases outside the gene matches: 14. In germline, CDR1 is MDHEN, CDR2 SYDVKM. The CDR3 region is CASRTQLARGEYNEQFF. DNA for the CDR3: TGTGCCAGCAGAACCCAACTAGCGCGGGGGGAATACAATGAGCAGTTCTTC.

The V call is TRBV23-1, the J call TRBJ2-2; TRBD1 matches at 8 bases. TRBV23-1 qualifies as an ORF whose function is uncertain. J was trimmed by 3 bases and V by 0 bases; bases with no gene match: 9. This CDR3 is 18 amino acids long. CDR3 in DNA: TGCGCCAGCAGTCAATCGCGGCAGGGGGCGCTTGACACCGGGGAGCTGTTTTTT. This translates into CASSQSRQGALDTGELFF.

The chain combines TRBV11-2 with TRBJ1-4; the D gene is possibly TRBD1 (5 bases). The CDR3 sequence is 16 residues long. Germline V lookup: CDR1 SGHAT, CDR2 FQNNGV. The V end was cut by 5 bases, the J end by 5 bases, with 18 bases between. This CDR3 is CASSPRFGSGNEKLFF. Written as DNA, the CDR3 is TGTGCCAGCAGCCCCCGATTCGGTTCAGGGAATGAAAAACTGTTTTTT.

This clone was seen once. The V gene is TRBV6-5, the J gene TRBJ1-2; no clear D. CDR3 length: 13 amino acids. In germline, CDR1 is MNHEY, CDR2 SVGAGI. V dropped 0 bases and J dropped 6 bases, with 8 bases sitting between them. Here the CDR3 reads CASSYSNTDGYTF. The DNA for the CDR3 is TGTGCCAGCAGTTACTCAAACACAGATGGCTACACCTTC.

The chain uses TRBV6-6 and TRBJ2-7, with 7 bases fitting TRBD1. Germline V CDR1 and CDR2: MNHNY, SVGAGI (reference sequence). The CDR3 sequence is 15 residues long. V gave up 1 base and J gave up 5 bases; unmatched junction bases: 8. This CDR3 is CASSYFPGGPNEQYF. The CDR3 coding sequence is TGTGCCAGCAGTTACTTTCCAGGGGGACCCAACGAGCAGTACTTC.

The chain is built from TRBV27 and TRBJ2-2, with 7 bases identical to TRBD1. The V and J ends lost 6 bases and 0 bases, in that order; junction bases with no gene match: 16. From germline, CDR1 is MNHEY and CDR2 SMNVEV (reference sequence). The CDR3 loop spans 19 amino acids. The CDR3 region has the DNA TGTGCCAGCAGCCCTAGGGGGCAAGTTCTTAGGGCGAACACCGGGGAGCTGTTTTTT. It translates to CASSPRGQVLRANTGELFF.

V gene TRBV30 combines with J gene TRBJ1-6; a weak D match, TRBD1 (6 bases). Trimming shortened V by 6 bases and J by 0 bases, and 12 bases separated the two germline ends. CDR1 and CDR2 from the germline V gene are GTSNPN and SVGIG (reference sequence). The CDR3 length is 15 residues. Here the CDR3 DNA reads TGTGCCTGCGCAGGGGATTTCTCCTATAATTCACCCCTCCACTTT. This encodes CACAGDFSYNSPLHF.

The chain links TRBV6-1 to TRBJ2-7, with no clear D. CDR3 length: 12 residues. With 10 bases removed from V and 4 bases from J, the gap between germline ends came to 14 bases. CDR1 is MNHNS and CDR2 is SASEGT in the germline V gene. CDR3 amino acids: CATYGLGYEQYF. The CDR3 DNA reads TGTGCCACCTACGGGCTAGGGTACGAGCAGTACTTC.

In this sample, this clone turned up once. The chain combines TRBV5-6 with TRBJ2-7, with 9 bases that match TRBD1. With 5 bases clipped from V and 3 bases from J, the junction kept 12 bases outside the gene matches. The germline CDR1 and CDR2 sequences are SGHDT and YYEEEE. This CDR3 contains 16 residues. CDR3: CASSTRLGQGGYEQYF. For the CDR3, the DNA is TGTGCCAGCAGTACTAGATTGGGACAGGGAGGCTACGAGCAGTACTTC. The full variable domain, its missing parts supplied by reference TRBV5-6 and TRBJ2-7, is DAGVTQSPTHLIKTRGQQVTLRCSPKSGHDTVSWYQQALGQGPQFIFQYYEEEERQRGNFPDRFSGHQFPNYSSELNVNALLLGDSALYLCASSTRLGQGGYEQYFGPGTRLTVT.

The rearrangement joins TRBV19 to TRBJ2-7; 8 bases map to TRBD2. Losses at the gene ends were 3 bases for V and 6 bases for J; bases not matched to a gene: 4. The germline V gene encodes CDR1 LNHDA and CDR2 SQIVND (reference sequence). The CDR3 runs to 13 residues. The CDR3 is CASSIGLASEQYF. The CDR3 region has the DNA TGTGCCAGTAGTATCGGACTAGCCTCCGAGCAGTACTTC.

V gene TRBV15 combines with J gene TRBJ2-7, with TRBD2 identical over 7 bases. The V segment lost 6 bases and the J segment 4 bases; nucleotides outside the gene matches: 6. The germline V gene encodes CDR1 LNHNV and CDR2 YYDKDF (reference sequence). The CDR3 length is 13 residues. In DNA, the CDR3 is TGTGCCACCAGGGGTGGGGGGGAGTACGAGCAGTACTTC. Translating gives CATRGGGEYEQYF.

The V and J genes are TRBV9 and TRBJ1-2; the D gene is possibly TRBD1 (5 bases). CDR1 and CDR2 from the germline V gene are SGDLS and YYNGEE. The CDR3 loop spans 15 amino acids. The V end was cut by 2 bases, the J end by 1 base, with 12 bases between. The CDR3 nucleotides read TGTGCCAGCAGCGTCTACAAGGGACTTAACTATGGCTACACCTTC. As protein: CASSVYKGLNYGYTF.

The chain joins TRBV12-2 to TRBJ1-5. TRBV12-2 has pseudogene status. The CDR3 sequence is 13 residues long. CDR3 amino acids: CASRFDGDQPQHF. As DNA, the CDR3 is TGTGCAAGTCGCTTCGACGGAGACCAGCCCCAGCATTTT.

The rearrangement uses TRBV19 and TRBJ1-1; D not resolved. V shed 3 bases and J shed 4 bases, with 12 bases lying between them. Germline V gives CDR1 LNHDA, CDR2 SQIVND (reference sequence). CDR3 length: 14 residues. The CDR3 reads CASSMFDEGTEAFF. The CDR3 DNA follows: TGTGCCAGTAGTATGTTCGACGAAGGCACTGAAGCTTTCTTT.

The chain carries TRBV10-2 and TRBJ2-7; tentatively, D is TRBD2 (5 bases). V gave up 10 bases and J gave up 3 bases, with 16 bases separating them. Germline CDR1 is WSHSY and CDR2 is SAAADI. The CDR3 consists of 13 residues. The chain's CDR3 is CATRTALFYEQYF. In nucleotides, the CDR3 is TGCGCCACCAGGACTGCCCTCTTCTACGAGCAGTACTTC.

In this sample, this clone turned up once. The chain has TRBV19 and TRBJ1-2; the match to TRBD1 covers 11 bases. CDR1 is LNHDA and CDR2 is SQIVND in the germline V gene (reference sequence). V shed 4 bases, J shed 4 bases, and the junction held 2 bases outside the gene matches. The CDR3 length is 14 residues. CDR3 region: CASSTGTGGYGYTF. DNA for the CDR3: TGTGCCAGTAGTACCGGGACAGGGGGCTATGGCTACACCTTC.

A remark on this clone: The identical CDR3 is also encoded by other nucleotide sequences in the sample. V gene TRBV7-2 combines with J gene TRBJ2-3, with D tentatively TRBD1 (6 bases). The CDR3 consists of 16 residues. V lost 0 bases to trimming and J lost 0 bases, with 10 bases between them. Germline V CDR1 and CDR2: SGHTA, FQGNSA. This CDR3 reads CASSLAGRGSTDTQYF. CDR3 nucleotide sequence: TGTGCCAGCAGCTTAGCGGGCAGGGGTAGCACAGATACGCAGTATTTT.

This chain connects TRBV28 to TRBJ1-2; maybe TRBD1 (5 bases). This CDR3 region has 13 residues. CDR1 and CDR2 from the germline V gene are MDHEN and SYDVKM. V dropped 6 bases and J dropped 8 bases, with 16 bases sitting between them. CDR3 region: CASSPYRTWGYTF. As DNA, the CDR3 is TGTGCCAGCAGCCCGTACAGGACTTGGGGCTACACCTTC.

The chain joins TRBV4-2 to TRBJ2-3; TRBD2 matches 11 bases. J lost 9 bases, V lost 6 bases, and 17 bases had no gene match. CDR3 size: 17 residues. From germline, CDR1 is LGHNA and CDR2 YNFKEQ. CDR3: CASSWKGKVAGGETQYF. The DNA for the CDR3 is TGTGCCAGCAGTTGGAAAGGTAAGGTAGCGGGAGGGGAAACGCAGTATTTT.